Listed below are T cell receptor beta chains from one sample, sequenced in a study of blood T cell repertoires in COVID-19. Sequenced by immunoSEQ multiplex PCR; TCRdb stores in-frame clones only, minus some. This sample has under 70,000 clones; 88% occur once, and the top ten carry 40% to 45%. Sequenced: peripheral blood. The origin of the receptors is a woman aged 55-69 years with COVID-19, enrolled during active disease. Each CDR3 is given with its conserved first and last residue. D genes are given only for firm matches. The size of a clone is reported for some rows only, either as once, few or many, or as a class for expanded clones.

j_gene: TRBJ2-1; v_gene: TRBV6-5; abundance: .; d_gene: TRBD2; CDR3aa: CASSLAGVGYNEQFF; CDR3nt: TGTGCCAGCAGTCTAGCGGGAGTAGGGTACAATGAGCAGTTCTTC
j_gene: TRBJ2-7; v_gene: TRBV2; abundance: .; d_gene: TRBD1; CDR3aa: CASSAPGTGVTNYEQYF; CDR3nt: TGTGCCAGCAGCGCACCTGGGACAGGAGTAACTAACTACGAGCAGTACTTC
j_gene: TRBJ2-5; v_gene: TRBV6-2/TRBV6-3; abundance: .; d_gene: .; CDR3aa: CASSSPRTAFQETQYF; CDR3nt: TGTGCCAGCAGTTCCCCTAGGACAGCCTTCCAAGAGACCCAGTACTTC
j_gene: TRBJ1-2; v_gene: TRBV10-1; abundance: .; d_gene: TRBD1; CDR3aa: CASSDGQDYGYTF; CDR3nt: TGCGCCAGCAGTGATGGACAGGACTATGGCTACACCTTC
j_gene: TRBJ1-1; v_gene: TRBV6-2/TRBV6-3; abundance: once; d_gene: TRBD1; CDR3aa: CASSLDGQAGTEAFF; CDR3nt: TGTGCCAGCAGTCTGGATGGACAGGCTGGCACTGAAGCTTTCTTT
j_gene: TRBJ2-1; v_gene: TRBV27; abundance: .; d_gene: .; CDR3aa: CASSLRWEYNEQFF; CDR3nt: TGTGCCAGCAGTTTACGGTGGGAGTACAATGAGCAGTTCTTC
j_gene: TRBJ2-1; v_gene: TRBV7-2; abundance: .; d_gene: TRBD2; CDR3aa: CASSYGLAGFNEQFF; CDR3nt: TGTGCCAGCAGCTACGGACTAGCGGGATTCAATGAGCAGTTCTTC
j_gene: TRBJ2-5; v_gene: TRBV15; abundance: .; d_gene: .; CDR3aa: CATSRDLRGETQYF; CDR3nt: TGTGCCACCAGCAGAGATCTAAGGGGAGAGACCCAGTACTTC
j_gene: TRBJ1-3; v_gene: TRBV10-3; abundance: .; d_gene: .; CDR3aa: CAIRGESGNWNTIYF; CDR3nt: TGTGCCATCCGGGGGGAATCAGGGAATTGGAACACCATATATTTT
j_gene: TRBJ2-2; v_gene: TRBV9; abundance: few; d_gene: TRBD2; CDR3aa: CASSVGGFTNTGELFF; CDR3nt: TGTGCCAGCAGCGTGGGGGGGTTTACGAACACCGGGGAGCTGTTTTTT
j_gene: TRBJ2-2; v_gene: TRBV19; abundance: .; d_gene: .; CDR3aa: CASTPRGYFTGELFF; CDR3nt: TGTGCCAGTACCCCGAGGGGGTATTTCACCGGGGAGCTGTTTTTT
j_gene: TRBJ2-3; v_gene: TRBV6-5; abundance: .; d_gene: TRBD1; CDR3aa: CASRPVQGVHTQYF; CDR3nt: TGTGCCAGCCGTCCCGTTCAGGGGGTACATACGCAGTATTTT
j_gene: TRBJ2-1; v_gene: TRBV30; abundance: .; d_gene: TRBD2; CDR3aa: CAWSSGLAGGNEQFF; CDR3nt: TGTGCCTGGAGCTCAGGACTAGCGGGAGGAAATGAGCAGTTCTTC
j_gene: TRBJ2-3; v_gene: TRBV27; abundance: .; d_gene: .; CDR3aa: CASSFPSDTQYF; CDR3nt: TGTGCCAGCAGTTTCCCCAGTGATACGCAGTATTTT
j_gene: TRBJ1-2; v_gene: TRBV6-6; abundance: .; d_gene: TRBD1; CDR3aa: CASRRAGGIYGYTF; CDR3nt: TGTGCCAGCAGGCGCGCAGGGGGGATTTATGGCTACACCTTC
j_gene: TRBJ1-2; v_gene: TRBV12-3/TRBV12-4; abundance: .; d_gene: .; CDR3aa: CASSFRGGYGYTF; CDR3nt: TGTGCCAGCAGTTTCAGGGGTGGCTATGGCTACACCTTC
j_gene: TRBJ1-3; v_gene: TRBV5-5; abundance: .; d_gene: .; CDR3aa: CASSVQQVASSGNTIYF; CDR3nt: TGTGCCAGCAGCGTACAACAGGTTGCAAGCTCTGGAAACACCATATATTTT
j_gene: TRBJ1-3; v_gene: TRBV30; abundance: .; d_gene: .; CDR3aa: CAWTRGFSGNTIYF; CDR3nt: TGTGCCTGGACCAGGGGCTTCTCTGGAAACACCATATATTTT
j_gene: TRBJ2-2; v_gene: TRBV30; abundance: .; d_gene: .; CDR3aa: CAWSRQGIAGELFF; CDR3nt: TGTGCCTGGAGTCGCCAGGGAATTGCCGGGGAGCTGTTTTTT
j_gene: TRBJ1-3; v_gene: TRBV18; abundance: .; d_gene: .; CDR3aa: CASETNGGGNTIYF; CDR3nt: TGTGCCAGCGAAACGAACGGGGGAGGAAACACCATATATTTT
j_gene: TRBJ2-1; v_gene: TRBV7-2; abundance: .; d_gene: .; CDR3aa: CASSPPGVYNEQFF; CDR3nt: TGTGCCAGCAGCCCCCCGGGGGTCTACAATGAGCAGTTCTTC
j_gene: TRBJ2-7; v_gene: TRBV4-1; abundance: .; d_gene: TRBD2; CDR3aa: CASSRGTDGGSDEQYF; CDR3nt: TGCGCCAGCAGCCGTGGAACTGACGGGGGGAGCGACGAGCAGTACTTC
j_gene: TRBJ2-3; v_gene: TRBV9; abundance: .; d_gene: .; CDR3aa: CASSARRGGSSTDTQYF; CDR3nt: TGTGCCAGCAGCGCACGGAGGGGCGGATCTAGCACAGATACGCAGTATTTT
j_gene: TRBJ1-2; v_gene: TRBV18; abundance: few; d_gene: TRBD1; CDR3aa: CASSPGTDSNYGYTF; CDR3nt: TGTGCCAGCTCACCCGGGACAGATAGTAACTATGGCTACACCTTC
j_gene: TRBJ2-1; v_gene: TRBV2; abundance: .; d_gene: TRBD2; CDR3aa: CASSVRREGRGEQFF; CDR3nt: TGTGCCAGCAGTGTGAGGCGGGAGGGCCGTGGTGAGCAGTTCTTC
j_gene: TRBJ2-5; v_gene: TRBV4-1; abundance: .; d_gene: TRBD1; CDR3aa: CASSPDPGQQETQYF; CDR3nt: TGCGCCAGCAGCCCAGACCCGGGACAGCAAGAGACCCAGTACTTC
j_gene: TRBJ1-6; v_gene: TRBV5-5; abundance: .; d_gene: .; CDR3aa: CASSLFRGSPLHF; CDR3nt: TGTGCCAGCAGCTTATTTAGGGGGTCACCCCTCCACTTT
j_gene: TRBJ2-1; v_gene: TRBV6-5; abundance: .; d_gene: .; CDR3aa: CASRLSSYNEQFF; CDR3nt: TGTGCCAGCAGGCTAAGCTCCTACAATGAGCAGTTCTTC
j_gene: TRBJ2-5; v_gene: TRBV30; abundance: .; d_gene: .; CDR3aa: CAWSEGGGSWETQYF; CDR3nt: TGTGCCTGGAGTGAGGGGGGAGGGTCCTGGGAGACCCAGTACTTC
j_gene: TRBJ1-6; v_gene: TRBV18; abundance: .; d_gene: .; CDR3aa: CASSPTQNSPLHF; CDR3nt: TGTGCCAGCTCACCGACACAGAATTCACCCCTCCACTTT
j_gene: TRBJ2-7; v_gene: TRBV18; abundance: .; d_gene: .; CDR3aa: CASSPGAPTYEQYF; CDR3nt: TGTGCCAGCTCACCAGGGGCCCCGACCTACGAGCAGTACTTC
j_gene: TRBJ1-4; v_gene: TRBV5-6; abundance: few; d_gene: TRBD1; CDR3aa: CASSQDRAEKLFF; CDR3nt: TGTGCCAGCAGCCAAGACAGGGCTGAAAAACTGTTTTTT